This T cell receptor (beta chain) came from a study of shared clonotypes between healthy human individuals. Sequencing was performed with immunoSEQ multiplex PCR; in TCRdb, only in-frame clones are kept and a portion is missing. The sample has 550,000 to 850,000 clones; around 67% are singletons. Deletions cut 6 bases from V and 8 bases from J, with 12 bases between. Germline V gene sequence: CDR1 MDHEN, CDR2 SYDVKM. This CDR3 spans 12 amino acids. The origin of this receptor is a woman in her 30s in good health. The chain links TRBV28 to TRBJ2-3; D uncertain. Material: memory CD4+ T cells sorted from blood. Subset noted: CD45RA-negative fraction. The CDR3 reads CASSFPAGTQYF. CDR3 DNA: TGTGCCAGCAGCTTTCCCGCTGGTACGCAGTATTTT.